This entry is about one TCR beta chain. The data belong to a study of control samples from healthy donors and cancer patients. Data came from immunoSEQ multiplex PCR; TCRdb stores just in-frame clones and leaves some out. The table records over 100,000 clones, 90% of them present only once. The specimen was blood. This receptor was taken from a human donor in good health. The donor label of this sample is uncertain.

The CDR3 protein is CASSDEGTYHSWPQHF. For the CDR3, the DNA is TGTGCCAGCAGTGACGAAGGGACATACCATTCTTGGCCCCAGCATTTT. The rearrangement uses TRBV6-1 and TRBJ1-5, with a possible D match to TRBD1 (6 bases). The CDR3 sequence is 16 residues long. Per germline, CDR1 MNHNS and CDR2 SASEGT. V was cut by 3 bases and J by 9 bases, with 21 bases left in between.